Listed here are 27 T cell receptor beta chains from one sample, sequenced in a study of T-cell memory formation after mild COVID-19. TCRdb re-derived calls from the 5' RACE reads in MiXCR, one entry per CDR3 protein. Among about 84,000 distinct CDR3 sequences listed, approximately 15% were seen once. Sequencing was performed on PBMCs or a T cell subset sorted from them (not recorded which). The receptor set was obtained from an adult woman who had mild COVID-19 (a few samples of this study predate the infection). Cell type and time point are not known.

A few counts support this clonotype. CDR3 DNA: TGCGCCAGCAGCCAAGATCGGATAGGGAACTATGGCTACACCTTC. Its protein product is CASSQDRIGNYGYTF. The rearrangement links TRBV4-3 to TRBJ1-2; D gene ambiguous. The CDR3 is 15 amino acids. V was cut by 0 bases and J by 2 bases, with 10 bases left in between. Germline CDR1 is LGHNA and CDR2 is YSLEER.

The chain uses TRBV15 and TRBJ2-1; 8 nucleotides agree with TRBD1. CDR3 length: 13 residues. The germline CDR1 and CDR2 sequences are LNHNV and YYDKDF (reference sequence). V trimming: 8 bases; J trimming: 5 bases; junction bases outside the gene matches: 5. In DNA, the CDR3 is TGTGCCACCGAGCCAGGGGGCCACAATGAGCAGTTCTTC. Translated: CATEPGGHNEQFF. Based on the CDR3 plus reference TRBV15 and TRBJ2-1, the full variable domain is DAMVIQNPRYQVTQFGKPVTLSCSQTLNHNVMYWYQQKSSQAPKLLFHYYDKDFNNEADTPDNFQSRRPNTSFCFLDIRSPGLGDTAMYLCATEPGGHNEQFFGPGTRLTVL.

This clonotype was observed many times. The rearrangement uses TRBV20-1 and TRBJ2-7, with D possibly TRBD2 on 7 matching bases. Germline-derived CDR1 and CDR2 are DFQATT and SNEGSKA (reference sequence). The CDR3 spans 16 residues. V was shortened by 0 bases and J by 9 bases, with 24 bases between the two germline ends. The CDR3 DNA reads TGCAGTGCTAGAGATACCGGGACACCCAGCGGGGCATGGCAGTACTTC. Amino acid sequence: CSARDTGTPSGAWQYF.

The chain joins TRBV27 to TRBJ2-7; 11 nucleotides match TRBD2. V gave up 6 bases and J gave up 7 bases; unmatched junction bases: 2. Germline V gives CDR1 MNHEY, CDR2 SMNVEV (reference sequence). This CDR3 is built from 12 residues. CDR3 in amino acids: CASSVAGGEQYF. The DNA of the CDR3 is TGTGCCAGCAGCGTAGCGGGAGGGGAGCAGTACTTC.

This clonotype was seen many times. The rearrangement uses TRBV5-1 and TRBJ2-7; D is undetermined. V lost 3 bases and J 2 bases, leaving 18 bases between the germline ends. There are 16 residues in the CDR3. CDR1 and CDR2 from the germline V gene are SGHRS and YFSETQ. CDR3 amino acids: CASSSELRAAPYEQYF. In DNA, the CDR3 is TGCGCCAGCAGCTCAGAGCTCCGGGCCGCACCCTACGAGCAGTACTTC.

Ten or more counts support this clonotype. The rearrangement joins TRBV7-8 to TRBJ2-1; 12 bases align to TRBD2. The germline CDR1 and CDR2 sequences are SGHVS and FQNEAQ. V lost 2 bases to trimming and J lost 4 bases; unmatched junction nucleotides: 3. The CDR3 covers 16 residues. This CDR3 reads CASSLWLAGGYNEQFF. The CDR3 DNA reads TGTGCCAGCAGCTTATGGCTAGCGGGAGGGTACAATGAGCAGTTCTTC. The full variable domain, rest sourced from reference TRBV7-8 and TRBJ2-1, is GAGVSQSPRYKVAKRGQDVALRCDPISGHVSLFWYQQALGQGPEFLTYFQNEAQLDKSGLPSDRFFAERPEGSVSTLKIQRTQQEDSAVYLCASSLWLAGGYNEQFFGPGTRLTVL.

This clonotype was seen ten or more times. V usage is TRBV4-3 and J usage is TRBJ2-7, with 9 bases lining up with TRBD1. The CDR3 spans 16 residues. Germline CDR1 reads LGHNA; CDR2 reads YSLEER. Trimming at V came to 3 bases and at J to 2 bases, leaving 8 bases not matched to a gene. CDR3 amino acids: CASSHSGTGSAYEQYF. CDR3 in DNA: TGCGCCAGCAGCCATTCCGGGACAGGGAGTGCCTACGAGCAGTACTTC.

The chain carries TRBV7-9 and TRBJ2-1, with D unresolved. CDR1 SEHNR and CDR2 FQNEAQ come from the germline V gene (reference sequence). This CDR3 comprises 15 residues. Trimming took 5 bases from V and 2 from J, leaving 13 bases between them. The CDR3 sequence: CASSPTRRPYNEQFF. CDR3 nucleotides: TGTGCCAGCAGCCCAACTCGCCGGCCCTACAATGAGCAGTTCTTC.

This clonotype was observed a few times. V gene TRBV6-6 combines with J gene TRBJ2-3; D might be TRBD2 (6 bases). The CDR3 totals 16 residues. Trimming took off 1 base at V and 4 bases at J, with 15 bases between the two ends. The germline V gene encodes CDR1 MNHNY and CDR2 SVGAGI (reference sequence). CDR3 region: CASSYWGEETPDTQYF. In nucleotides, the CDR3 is TGTGCCAGCAGTTACTGGGGGGAGGAAACACCAGATACGCAGTATTTT.

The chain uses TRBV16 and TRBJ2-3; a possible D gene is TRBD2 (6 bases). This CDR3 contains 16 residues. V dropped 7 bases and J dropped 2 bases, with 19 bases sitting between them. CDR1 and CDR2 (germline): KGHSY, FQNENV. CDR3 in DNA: TGTGCCAGCACCCCCGGGCTGCGGGGCACCACAGATACGCAGTATTTT. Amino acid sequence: CASTPGLRGTTDTQYF.

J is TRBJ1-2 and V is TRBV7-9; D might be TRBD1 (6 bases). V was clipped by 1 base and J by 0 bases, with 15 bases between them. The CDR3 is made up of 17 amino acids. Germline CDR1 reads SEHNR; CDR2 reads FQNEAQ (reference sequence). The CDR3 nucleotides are TGTGCCAGCAGCTTAGGAGGCAGGGGTCTAGCTAACTATGGCTACACCTTC. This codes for CASSLGGRGLANYGYTF.

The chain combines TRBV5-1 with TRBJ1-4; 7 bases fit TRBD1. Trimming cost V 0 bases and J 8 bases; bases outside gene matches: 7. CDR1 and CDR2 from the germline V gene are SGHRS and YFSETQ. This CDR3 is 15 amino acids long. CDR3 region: CASSLVAGGGEKLFF. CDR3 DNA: TGCGCCAGCAGCTTGGTCGCAGGGGGAGGCGAAAAACTGTTTTTT.

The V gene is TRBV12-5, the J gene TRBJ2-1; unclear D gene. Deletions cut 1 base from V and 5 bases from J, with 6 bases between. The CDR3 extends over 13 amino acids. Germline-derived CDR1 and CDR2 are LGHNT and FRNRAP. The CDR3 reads CASGLAPDNEQFF. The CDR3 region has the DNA TGTGCTAGTGGTTTGGCCCCCGACAATGAGCAGTTCTTC.

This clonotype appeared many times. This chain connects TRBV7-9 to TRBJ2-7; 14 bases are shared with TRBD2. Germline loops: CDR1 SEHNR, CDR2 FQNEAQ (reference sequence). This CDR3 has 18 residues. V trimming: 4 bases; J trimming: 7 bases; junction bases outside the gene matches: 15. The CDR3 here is CASSSGTSGRGLPWEQYF. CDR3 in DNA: TGTGCCAGCAGCTCCGGGACTAGCGGGAGAGGGTTGCCTTGGGAGCAGTACTTC. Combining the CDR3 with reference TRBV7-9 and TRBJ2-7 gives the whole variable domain DTGVSQNPRHKITKRGQNVTFRCDPISEHNRLYWYRQTLGQGPEFLTYFQNEAQLEKSRLLSDRFSAERPKGSFSTLEIQRTEQGDSAMYLCASSSGTSGRGLPWEQYFGPGTRLTVT.

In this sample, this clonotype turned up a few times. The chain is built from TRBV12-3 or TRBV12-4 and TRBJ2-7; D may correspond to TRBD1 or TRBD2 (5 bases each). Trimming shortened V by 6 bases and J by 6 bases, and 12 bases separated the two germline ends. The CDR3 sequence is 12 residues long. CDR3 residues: CASSWDLSEQYF. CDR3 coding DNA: TGTGCCAGCAGCTGGGACCTTTCCGAGCAGTACTTC.

CDR3 nucleotides: TGTGCCAGCAGCGTAGGACTCTCCTACGAGCAGTACTTC. Translated, it gives CASSVGLSYEQYF. The V call is TRBV27, the J call TRBJ2-7, with a possible D match to TRBD2 (5 bases). CDR3 length: 13 amino acids. Germline-derived CDR1 and CDR2 are MNHEY and SMNVEV (reference sequence). V lost 6 bases and J 0 bases, leaving 9 bases between the germline ends.

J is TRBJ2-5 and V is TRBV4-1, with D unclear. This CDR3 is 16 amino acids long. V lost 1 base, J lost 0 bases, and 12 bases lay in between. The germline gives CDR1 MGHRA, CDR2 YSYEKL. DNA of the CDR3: TGCGCCAGCAGCCAAGGTCTCGTGGAGTACCAAGAGACCCAGTACTTC. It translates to CASSQGLVEYQETQYF.

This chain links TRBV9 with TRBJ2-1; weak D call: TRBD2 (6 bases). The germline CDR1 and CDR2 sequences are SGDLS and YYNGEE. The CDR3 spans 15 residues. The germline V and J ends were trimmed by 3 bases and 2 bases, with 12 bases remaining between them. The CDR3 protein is CASSEGGTTYNEQFF. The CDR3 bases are TGTGCCAGCAGCGAGGGCGGGACCACCTACAATGAGCAGTTCTTC.

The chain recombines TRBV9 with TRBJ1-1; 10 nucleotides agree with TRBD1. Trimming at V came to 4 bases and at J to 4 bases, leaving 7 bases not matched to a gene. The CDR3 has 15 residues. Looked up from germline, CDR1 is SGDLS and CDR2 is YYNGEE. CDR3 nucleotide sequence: TGTGCCAGCAGCACAACTGACAGGGGGCTCACTGAAGCTTTCTTT. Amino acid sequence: CASSTTDRGLTEAFF.

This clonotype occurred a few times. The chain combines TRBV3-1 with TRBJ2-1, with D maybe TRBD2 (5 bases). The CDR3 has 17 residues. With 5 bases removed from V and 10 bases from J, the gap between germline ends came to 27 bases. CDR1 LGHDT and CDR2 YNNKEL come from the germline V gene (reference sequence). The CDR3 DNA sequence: TGTGCCAGCAGCAGCGGCTGGACGCCGACCCAAAACCCGGAGCAGTTCTTC. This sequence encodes CASSSGWTPTQNPEQFF.

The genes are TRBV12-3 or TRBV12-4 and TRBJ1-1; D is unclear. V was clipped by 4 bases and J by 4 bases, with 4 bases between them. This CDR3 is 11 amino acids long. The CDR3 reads CASSWGTEAFF. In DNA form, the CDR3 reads TGTGCCAGCAGTTGGGGCACTGAAGCTTTCTTT.

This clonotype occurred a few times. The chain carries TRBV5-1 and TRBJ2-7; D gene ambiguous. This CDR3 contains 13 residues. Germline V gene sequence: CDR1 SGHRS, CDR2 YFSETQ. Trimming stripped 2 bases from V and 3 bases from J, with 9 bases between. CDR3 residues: CASSFTRSYEQYF. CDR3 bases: TGCGCCAGCAGCTTTACACGGAGCTACGAGCAGTACTTC.

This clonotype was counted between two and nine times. This chain's CDR3 is CASSYRDSPETQYF. The CDR3 DNA reads as TGTGCCAGCAGCTATCGGGACAGTCCAGAGACCCAGTACTTC. The chain joins TRBV7-9 to TRBJ2-5, with TRBD1 matching 7 bases. Germline CDR1 and CDR2: SEHNR and FQNEAQ (reference sequence). CDR3 length: 14 amino acids. V shed 4 bases, J shed 4 bases, and the junction held 6 bases outside the gene matches.

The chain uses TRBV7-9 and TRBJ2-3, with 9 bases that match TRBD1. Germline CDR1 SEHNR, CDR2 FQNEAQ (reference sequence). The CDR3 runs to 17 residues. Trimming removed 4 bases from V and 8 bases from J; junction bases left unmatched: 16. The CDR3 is CASSSNSDRGWWGTQYF. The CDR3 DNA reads TGTGCCAGCAGCTCGAACTCGGACAGGGGATGGTGGGGTACGCAGTATTTT.

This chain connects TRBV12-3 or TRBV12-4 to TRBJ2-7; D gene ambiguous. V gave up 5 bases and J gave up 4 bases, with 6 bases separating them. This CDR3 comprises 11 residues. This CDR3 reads CASSDPYEQYF. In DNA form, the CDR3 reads TGTGCCAGCAGTGATCCGTACGAGCAGTACTTC.

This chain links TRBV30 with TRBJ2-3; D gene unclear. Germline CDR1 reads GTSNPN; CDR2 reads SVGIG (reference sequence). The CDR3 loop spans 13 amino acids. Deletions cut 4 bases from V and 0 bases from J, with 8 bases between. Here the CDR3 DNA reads TGTGCCTGGATGAAGGATAGCACAGATACGCAGTATTTT. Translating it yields CAWMKDSTDTQYF. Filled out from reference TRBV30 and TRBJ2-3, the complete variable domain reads SQTIHQWPATLVQPVGSPLSLECTVEGTSNPNLYWYRQAAGRGLQLLFYSVGIGQISSEVPQNLSASRPQDRQFILSSKKLLLSDSGFYLCAWMKDSTDTQYFGPGTRLTVL.

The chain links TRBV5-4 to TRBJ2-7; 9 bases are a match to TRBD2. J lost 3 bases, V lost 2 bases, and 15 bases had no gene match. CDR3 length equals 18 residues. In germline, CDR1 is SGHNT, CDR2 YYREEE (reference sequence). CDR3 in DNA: TGTGCCAGCAGCTTCCTCCCCGGACCAAGCGGGGGGTACTACGAGCAGTACTTC. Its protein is CASSFLPGPSGGYYEQYF. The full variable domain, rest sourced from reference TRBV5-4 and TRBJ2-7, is ETGVTQSPTHLIKTRGQQVTLRCSSQSGHNTVSWYQQALGQGPQFIFQYYREEENGRGNFPPRFSGLQFPNYSSELNVNALELDDSALYLCASSFLPGPSGGYYEQYFGPGTRLTVT.